Included here is one TCR beta chain sequence, with context. Its antigen is undetermined. V trimming: 5 bases; J trimming: 6 bases; junction bases outside the gene matches: 6. Germline-derived CDR1 and CDR2 are LNHNV and YYDKDF (reference sequence). The CDR3 runs 14 residues. This entry comes from a study of blood T cells in healthy people across ages. Study results and caveats: Unsorted PBMC material precluded a definitive naive versus antigen-experienced comparison.

A second PCR of 7 to 11 cycles used a sample-barcoded 5' primer and a J-beta primer mix. A template-switch adaptor containing 12 random nucleotides labeled each cDNA molecule. TCRdb independently ran MiXCR on the 5' RACE reads; one entry per CDR3 protein. The repertoire holds roughly 2 million distinct CDR3 sequences, with about 50% as singletons. This receptor was obtained from a woman aged 40 to 55 in good health. Input material: blood. V gene TRBV15 combines with J gene TRBJ1-2, with 10 bases matching TRBD1. CDR3 loop: CATSGRQGADGYTF. The CDR3 DNA follows: TGTGCCACCAGCGGGAGACAGGGGGCGGATGGCTACACCTTC.